A single sample gave rise to the 20 T cell receptor beta chains below, sequenced in a study of CD8 T cells in Susac syndrome. Random hexamers served to reverse transcribe about 0.45 to 1 ug RNA. TCRdb ran MiXCR on the immunoSEQ multiplex PCR reads and lists one entry per CDR3 protein. This table has around 70,000 distinct CDR3 sequences, 90% to 95% appearing once. Sequences were obtained from CD8+ T cells from PBMCs. These receptors were collected from a human donor with multiple sclerosis.

V is TRBV11-2 and J is TRBJ2-3; D is unresolved. The germline gives CDR1 SGHAT, CDR2 FQNNGV. The CDR3 contains 15 residues. V was cut by 4 bases and J by 0 bases, with 11 bases left in between. The CDR3 coding sequence is TGTGCCAGCAGCTGGATCAGCCATAGCACAGATACGCAGTATTTT. Encoded protein: CASSWISHSTDTQYF.

V usage is TRBV9 and J usage is TRBJ2-5; 13 bases agree with TRBD2. CDR3 size: 17 residues. J was trimmed by 5 bases and V by 4 bases; bases with no gene match: 11. The germline CDR1 and CDR2 sequences are SGDLS and YYNGEE. The chain's CDR3 is CASSPRTSGSLWETQYF. In nucleotides, the CDR3 is TGTGCCAGCAGCCCCCGGACTAGCGGGAGTCTATGGGAGACCCAGTACTTC.

The rearrangement joins TRBV7-2 to TRBJ2-3, with 9 bases fitting TRBD2. CDR1 and CDR2 from the germline V gene are SGHTA and FQGNSA. CDR3 size: 16 residues. J gave up 4 bases and V 1 base, and 6 bases lay outside the gene matches. CDR3 sequence reads: CASSLDRGRDADTQYF. DNA of the CDR3: TGTGCCAGCAGCTTAGATCGCGGGAGGGATGCAGATACGCAGTATTTT.

The rearrangement uses TRBV9 and TRBJ2-3, with 13 nucleotides matching TRBD2. The CDR3 is 16 amino acids. J lost 4 bases, V lost 3 bases, and 5 bases had no gene match. CDR1 is SGDLS and CDR2 is YYNGEE in the germline V gene. The CDR3 region has the DNA TGTGCCAGCAGCGCTTACGGGACTAGCGGGGCAGATACGCAGTATTTT. Translated: CASSAYGTSGADTQYF.

This chain links TRBV7-9 with TRBJ2-7, with 10 nucleotides matching TRBD1. Germline V gives CDR1 SEHNR, CDR2 FQNEAQ (reference sequence). The ends lost 5 bases at V and 2 bases at J; junction bases unmatched: 9. The CDR3 is 16 amino acids. Here the CDR3 DNA reads TGTGCCAGCAGCGATAGTGCAGGGACAGGGGCCTACGAGCAGTACTTC. Translating it yields CASSDSAGTGAYEQYF.

V is TRBV27 and J is TRBJ2-5, with TRBD2 matching over 15 bases. Germline V gives CDR1 MNHEY, CDR2 SMNVEV (reference sequence). Trimming at V came to 5 bases and at J to 5 bases, leaving 3 bases not matched to a gene. The CDR3 is 15 residues long. CDR3 sequence reads: CASSPGTSGRETQYF. The CDR3 DNA is TGTGCCAGCAGTCCGGGGACTAGCGGGAGGGAGACCCAGTACTTC.

The J gene is TRBJ2-7, the V gene TRBV29-1; weak D call: TRBD2 (5 bases). The CDR3 loop spans 11 amino acids. V gave up 7 bases and J gave up 3 bases, with 10 bases separating them. The germline gives CDR1 SQVTM, CDR2 ANQGSEA. CDR3 nucleotides: TGCAGCGCCCAAAGCGGCTACGAGCAGTACTTC. Amino acid sequence: CSAQSGYEQYF.

The gene calls are TRBV4-1 and TRBJ1-2, with 10 bases that match TRBD1. Germline lookup yields CDR1 MGHRA and CDR2 YSYEKL. The V and J ends lost 1 base and 7 bases, in that order; junction bases with no gene match: 12. The CDR3 loop spans 17 amino acids. CDR3 coding DNA: TGCGCCAGCAGCCAAGCGGGATCGGGACAGGGGTCCCGTGGCTACACCTTC. It yields the protein CASSQAGSGQGSRGYTF.

This rearrangement joins TRBV9 to TRBJ2-1, with unresolved D. In germline, CDR1 is SGDLS, CDR2 YYNGEE. The CDR3 is 15 residues long. The V gene lost 3 bases and the J gene lost 9 bases, with 19 bases spanning the gap. The CDR3 DNA sequence: TGTGCCAGCAGCGCCGACGCCGGCTCCGCTATTGAGCAGTTCTTC. It yields the protein CASSADAGSAIEQFF.

This sequence joins TRBV21-1 and TRBJ2-1; TRBD1, the table's D call, was not compared with the DNA. TRBV21-1 is shown as a pseudogene. CDR3 size: 16 residues. The CDR3 sequence is CASSTDRGLLENEQFF. The CDR3, as DNA: TGTGCCAGCAGCACGGACAGGGGGCTTTTGGAGAATGAGCAGTTCTTC.

This rearrangement joins TRBV13 to TRBJ2-7; tentatively, D is TRBD1 (6 bases). The germline V gene encodes CDR1 PRHDT and CDR2 FYEKMQ (reference sequence). The V gene lost 5 bases and the J gene lost 3 bases, with 14 bases spanning the gap. CDR3 size: 14 residues. The CDR3 reads CASSTMGTIYEQYF. DNA for the CDR3: TGTGCCAGCAGCACTATGGGGACAATCTACGAGCAGTACTTC.

The CDR3 coding sequence is TGTGCCAGCAGCCCGCCCCCCCGCACAGATACGCAGTATTTT. Translated: CASSPPPRTDTQYF. The chain employs TRBV7-9 and TRBJ2-3, with unresolved D. CDR1 is SEHNR, CDR2 FQNEAQ, per germline (reference sequence). Trimming took 5 bases from V and 1 from J, leaving 10 bases between them. The CDR3 length is 14 residues.

In this sample, this clonotype turned up once. The chain recombines TRBV27 with TRBJ2-7, with a tentative D call TRBD2 (6 bases). Germline V gene sequence: CDR1 MNHEY, CDR2 SMNVEV (reference sequence). The CDR3 is made up of 14 amino acids. Between the trimmed V and J ends, which lost 5 bases and 1 base, there was a span of 12 bases. The CDR3 protein is CASSQGSGSYEQYF. CDR3 nucleotide sequence: TGTGCCAGCAGTCAAGGTAGCGGTTCCTACGAGCAGTACTTC.

The chain combines TRBV12-3 or TRBV12-4 with TRBJ1-2; TRBD1 is a possible D gene (5 bases). With 5 bases removed from V and 4 bases from J, the gap between germline ends came to 11 bases. This CDR3 comprises 13 residues. CDR3 nucleotides: TGTGCCAGCAGTCCTGACAGCATCTATGGCTACACCTTC. This encodes CASSPDSIYGYTF.

The chain recombines TRBV7-9 with TRBJ2-7, with D tentatively TRBD1 or TRBD2 (7 bases each). CDR1 and CDR2 from the germline V gene are SEHNR and FQNEAQ (reference sequence). The CDR3 has 14 amino acids. Trimming shortened V by 5 bases and J by 4 bases, and 15 bases separated the two germline ends. Here the CDR3 reads CASSAAGQIYEQYF. The CDR3 DNA follows: TGTGCCAGCAGCGCAGCGGGACAGATATACGAGCAGTACTTC.

The chain has TRBV3-1 and TRBJ2-7; D remains unclear. The CDR3 length is 12 residues. CDR1 and CDR2 from the germline V gene are LGHDT and YNNKEL (reference sequence). V shed 4 bases and J shed 2 bases, with 6 bases lying between them. The CDR3 region is CASSPDAYEQYF. The CDR3 DNA is TGTGCCAGCAGCCCCGACGCCTACGAGCAGTACTTC.

The J gene is TRBJ2-7, the V gene TRBV7-8; 13 bases fit TRBD2. CDR3 length: 15 amino acids. Germline loops: CDR1 SGHVS, CDR2 FQNEAQ. The J segment lost 3 bases and the V segment lost 7 bases, leaving 6 bases of the junction unmatched. CDR3 bases: TGTGCCAGCACCGAGGGACTAGCGGGATTCTACGAGCAGTACTTC. It specifies CASTEGLAGFYEQYF.

The genes are TRBV7-9 and TRBJ2-5; D might be TRBD1 (5 bases). Trimming took off 2 bases at V and 2 bases at J, with 12 bases between the two ends. This CDR3 contains 15 residues. Looked up from germline, CDR1 is SEHNR and CDR2 is FQNEAQ (reference sequence). The CDR3 nucleotides are TGTGCCAGCAGCTTATGGAGCGACAGACAAGAGACCCAGTACTTC. Protein: CASSLWSDRQETQYF.

The gene calls are TRBV25-1 and TRBJ1-1; possibly TRBD1 for D (5 bases). The V gene lost 1 base and the J gene lost 2 bases, with 11 bases spanning the gap. The CDR3 covers 15 residues. CDR1 is MGHDK and CDR2 is SYGVNS in the germline V gene. CDR3 in amino acids: CASSESPTVNTEAFF. The CDR3 DNA reads as TGTGCCAGCAGTGAATCCCCGACAGTAAACACTGAAGCTTTCTTT.

The CDR3 DNA reads TGTGCCTGGAGTGTCGGGACAGGGGTCACTGAAGCTTTCTTT. Translated: CAWSVGTGVTEAFF. The J gene is TRBJ1-1, the V gene TRBV30; 10 nucleotides match TRBD1. CDR1 and CDR2 (germline): GTSNPN, SVGIG (reference sequence). V was clipped by 0 bases and J by 4 bases; unmatched bases: 2. This CDR3 is built from 14 residues.